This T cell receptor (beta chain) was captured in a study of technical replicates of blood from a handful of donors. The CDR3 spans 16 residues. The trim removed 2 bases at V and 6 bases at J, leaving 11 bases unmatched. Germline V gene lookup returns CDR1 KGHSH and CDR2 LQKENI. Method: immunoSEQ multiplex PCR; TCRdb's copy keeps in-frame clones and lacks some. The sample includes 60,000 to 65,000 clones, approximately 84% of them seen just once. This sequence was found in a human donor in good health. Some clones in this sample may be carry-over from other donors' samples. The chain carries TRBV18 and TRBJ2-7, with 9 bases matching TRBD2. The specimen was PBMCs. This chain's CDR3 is CASSPAIPTAGGEQYF. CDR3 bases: TGTGCCAGCTCACCAGCTATCCCTACAGCGGGAGGCGAGCAGTACTTC.